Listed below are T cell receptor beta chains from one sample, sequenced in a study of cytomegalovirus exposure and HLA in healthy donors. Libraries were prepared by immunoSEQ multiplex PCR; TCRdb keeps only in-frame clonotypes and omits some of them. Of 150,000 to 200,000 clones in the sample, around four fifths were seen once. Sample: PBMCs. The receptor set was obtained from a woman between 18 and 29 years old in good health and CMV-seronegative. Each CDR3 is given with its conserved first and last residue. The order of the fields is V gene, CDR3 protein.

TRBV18,CASSWGLGETQYF
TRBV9,CASSGGNLYGYTF
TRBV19,CASRRGRPGELFF
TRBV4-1,CASSQDDAPRDNQPQHF
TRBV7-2,CASSPVRSGELFF
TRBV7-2,CASSATGVNTEAFF
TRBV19,CASTNRGGQPQHF
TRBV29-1,CSRDRRGQETQYF
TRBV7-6,CASSPRDYTGELFF
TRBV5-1,CASSLPGLAGPDTQYF
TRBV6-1,CASKILGRFGNTIYF
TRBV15,CATSRDRGYEQYF
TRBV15,CATSRKRGTDTQYF
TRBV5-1,CASSPQGADSPLHF
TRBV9,CASSVNTFQGNTGELFF
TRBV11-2,CASSLRLALSSYEQYF
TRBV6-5,CASRGLAGGKETQYF
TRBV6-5,CASSHGLAGIYEQYF
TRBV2,CASRTTRGVRGTDTQYF
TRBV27,CASSVTGYEQYF
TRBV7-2,CASSQQGGSETQYF
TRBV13,CASSSQGTANTEAFF
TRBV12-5,CASGPATPGTGSYYGYTF
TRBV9,CASTQEPGNEQFF
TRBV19,CASSWGHNYGYTF
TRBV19,CATADRGGSNQPQHF
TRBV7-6,CASSPTLGGLAGSSYEQYF
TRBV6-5,CASSYSQTPPSYEQYF
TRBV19,CASSKTGVNTGELFF
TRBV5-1,CASSLLSQIQETQYF
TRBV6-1,CASSADTMNTEAFF
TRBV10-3,CATYPGQGAGNTGELLF
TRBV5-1,CASSFISNSDYEQYF
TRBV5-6,CASSPLAPGTDTQYF
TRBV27,CASSSRQGRGYGYTF
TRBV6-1,CASSVVSAGRGYTF
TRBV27,CASSRTGGWNTEAFF
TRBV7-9,CASSPGGRYEQYF
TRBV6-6,CASSNQGQPGGYEQYF
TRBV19,CASSPVSGREADTQYF
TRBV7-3,CASSPSGAGDTQYF
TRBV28,CASSLYEGMNGYTF